The 12 T cell receptor beta chains below were found in one sample sequenced in a study of blood T cell repertoires in COVID-19. Using immunoSEQ multiplex PCR, the repertoire was profiled, and TCRdb retains in-frame clones only, with some absent. The data hold roughly 200,000 clones, with around 94% observed a single time. The sample was peripheral blood. The source of these receptors is a man aged 30-40 years with COVID-19, enrolled during active disease.

The CDR3 DNA reads TGTGCCAGCAACAGGGGATTAGTCTATGGCTACACCTTC. Residues: CASNRGLVYGYTF. The chain couples TRBV19 to TRBJ1-2, with TRBD1 identical over 7 bases. CDR1 LNHDA and CDR2 SQIVND come from the germline V gene (reference sequence). Unmatched junction bases numbered 8, after V lost 9 bases and J lost 4 bases. This CDR3 comprises 13 residues.

The chain has TRBV7-9 and TRBJ1-4, with D perhaps matching TRBD1 (5 bases). The CDR3 length is 15 residues. Germline-derived CDR1 and CDR2 are SEHNR and FQNEAQ (reference sequence). V lost 5 bases, J lost 6 bases, and 16 bases lay in between. Written as DNA, the CDR3 is TGTGCCAGCAGCGCTACAGGTTGGGCGGATGAAAAACTGTTTTTT. It translates to CASSATGWADEKLFF.

As DNA, the CDR3 is TGCGCCAGCAGCCAAGATCCACAGAGACTATACAATGAGCAGTTCTTC. Its translation: CASSQDPQRLYNEQFF. The V gene is TRBV4-1, the J gene TRBJ2-1, with D perhaps TRBD2 (5 bases). CDR1 is MGHRA and CDR2 is YSYEKL in the germline V gene. V shed 0 bases and J shed 4 bases, with 13 bases lying between them. CDR3 length: 16 residues.

The V call is TRBV5-5, the J call TRBJ1-4, with D tentatively TRBD1 (5 bases). V was cut by 3 bases and J by 4 bases, with 10 bases left in between. The CDR3 is made up of 14 amino acids. The V gene's germline CDR1 is SGHKS and CDR2 YYEKEE (reference sequence). The CDR3 bases are TGTGCCAGCAGCTCGGGACTGATTAATGAAAAACTGTTTTTT. This codes for CASSSGLINEKLFF.

The chain carries TRBV23-1 and TRBJ2-1; the match to TRBD1 covers 8 bases. TRBV23-1 is placed among ORFs of uncertain function. J gave up 5 bases and V 7 bases, and 10 bases lay outside the gene matches. This CDR3 is 15 amino acids long. The CDR3 DNA is TGCGCCAGCAATGGACAGGGTTGGGGGAACAATGAGCAGTTCTTC. This gives the protein CASNGQGWGNNEQFF.

The chain joins TRBV27 to TRBJ1-5; D might be TRBD1 (5 bases). Per the germline V gene, CDR1 is MNHEY and CDR2 is SMNVEV (reference sequence). The CDR3 runs 17 residues. Trimming shortened V by 5 bases and J by 0 bases, and 17 bases separated the two germline ends. The CDR3 DNA sequence: TGTGCCAGCAGTACCAAACCCGACAGCTATAGCAATCAGCCCCAGCATTTT. Protein sequence: CASSTKPDSYSNQPQHF.

The J gene is TRBJ2-7, the V gene TRBV7-9, with D maybe TRBD1 (5 bases). Germline values: CDR1 SEHNR, CDR2 FQNEAQ (reference sequence). The V gene lost 1 base and the J gene lost 1 base, with 8 bases spanning the gap. The CDR3 runs to 14 residues. CDR3 protein: CASSLEGESYEQYF. The CDR3 bases are TGTGCCAGCAGCTTAGAAGGGGAATCCTACGAGCAGTACTTC.

This chain uses TRBV3-1 (or the pseudogene TRBV3-2) with TRBJ1-6, with a possible D match to TRBD1 (6 bases). The germline V gene encodes CDR1 LGHDT and CDR2 YNNKEL (reference sequence). Trimming removed 0 bases at V and 7 bases at J, with 16 bases between. This CDR3 contains 17 residues. The CDR3 DNA reads TGTGCCAGCAGCCAAGATTCCAGGGGAGTTTGGAATTCACCCCTCCACTTT. As protein: CASSQDSRGVWNSPLHF.

The chain is built from TRBV27 and TRBJ2-7, with 8 positions matching TRBD1. The CDR3 runs 14 residues. Germline loops: CDR1 MNHEY, CDR2 SMNVEV (reference sequence). J was trimmed by 5 bases and V by 4 bases; bases with no gene match: 7. The CDR3: CASSSGQVIDEQYF. CDR3 sequence (DNA): TGTGCCAGCAGTTCGGGACAGGTGATAGACGAGCAGTACTTC.

This chain links TRBV28 with TRBJ1-2, with D hard to call. Germline V gene lookup returns CDR1 MDHEN and CDR2 SYDVKM. Between the trimmed V and J ends, which lost 3 bases and 0 bases, there was a span of 2 bases. This CDR3 contains 12 residues. CDR3 sequence reads: CASSFSNYGYTF. CDR3 nucleotides: TGTGCCAGCAGTTTCTCTAACTATGGCTACACCTTC.

The chain links TRBV2 to TRBJ2-5; 7 bases align to TRBD2. CDR1 and CDR2 from the germline V gene are SNHLY and FYNNEI. This CDR3 comprises 14 residues. V trimming: 7 bases; J trimming: 3 bases; junction bases outside the gene matches: 8. Here the CDR3 reads CASTPPGGEETQYF. The CDR3 nucleotides are TGTGCCAGCACCCCCCCTGGGGGGGAAGAGACCCAGTACTTC.

This chain uses TRBV5-1 with TRBJ2-2; 9 bases align to TRBD1. This CDR3 has 15 residues. Trimming at V came to 5 bases and at J to 4 bases, leaving 6 bases not matched to a gene. The germline V gene has CDR1 SGHRS and CDR2 YFSETQ. The CDR3 nucleotides read TGCGCCAGCAGTCAGGGACAGGGAGTCACCGGGGAGCTGTTTTTT. This translates into CASSQGQGVTGELFF. Full variable domain (remainder filled in from reference TRBV5-1 and TRBJ2-2): KAGVTQTPRYLIKTRGQQVTLSCSPISGHRSVSWYQQTPGQGLQFLFEYFSETQRNKGNFPGRFSGRQFSNSRSEMNVSTLELGDSALYLCASSQGQGVTGELFFGEGSRLTVL.